This T cell receptor (beta chain) was identified during a study of blood T cell repertoires in COVID-19 (dated by TCRdb to 2018 to 2020). The study in broad terms: Collaborator samples came from the United States, Italy and Spain and covered acute and convalescent phases of COVID-19. The prospective study material was composed of cDNA or gDNA derived from T cells, B-cell-depleted T cells, or PBMCs. Subjects who had been exposed to COVID-19, were actively infected with it, or had recovered from it provided the deeply sampled blood TCRbeta repertoires that made up the dataset. A freely available public database, intended as a resource for researchers studying the immune response to SARS-CoV-2, is where the repertoires were released. Samples were obtained from the ongoing ImmuneRACE study (first 160 participants) and from over 1,000 subjects provided by 6 global collaborators. The sample metadata nearly always contained a de-identified subject ID, COVID-19 status, age in years and sex. Where available, HLA class I and class II types were obtained from metadata supplied by the sample provider rather than from assay-based typing.

Comment on this clone: Its cognate antigen has yet to be identified. Base qualities are not recorded, but no much larger clone differs from it by a single base.

The CDR3 runs 15 residues from the cysteine to the phenylalanine. The only DNA kept is the CDR3, 45 bases in frame from the first base. Trimming costs V 1 base and J 15 bases, and their ends lie 22 bases apart. The CDR1 and CDR2 encoded by the germline V gene are MRHNA and SNTAGT. Overall study outcomes, separate from this receptor: Clinical and demographic metadata were provided uncurated, with the amount varying by source and participant.

The collaborating institutions used their own protocols to collect whole blood in K2EDTA tubes. For TCRbeta analysis, collaborators shipped samples as frozen whole blood, isolated PBMCs, or DNA extracted from either of those sample types. TCRbeta CDR3 regions were amplified from genomic DNA by means of the immunoSEQ Assay, a bias-controlled multiplex PCR. Regarding the original processing steps: Within the assay, amplification of reference gene primers was used to estimate how many nucleated cells each sample contained. To quantify the absolute abundance of each unique TCRbeta CDR3 rearrangement, sequence reads were collapsed and filtered. For each sample, productive Simpson clonality was calculated by taking the square root of Simpson's diversity index across productive rearrangements. The table comes from immuneACCESS by way of TCRdb, which keeps in-frame sequences with V and J called. Part of the clones is missing from these tables; in studies checked, under half for an unresolved V gene and the rest for unknown reasons. V and J calls and clone size are as listed in that table; D and trimming were resolved from the DNA. The sample table holds approximately 210,000 clones, of which around 80% were seen once. Less than 20% of the sample is held by the ten biggest clonotypes.

The chain couples TRBV6-4 to TRBJ2-1; a tentative D call is TRBD1 (6 bases match). The TCR was taken from a human donor in a cohort sampled during active COVID-19. Sequenced input: peripheral blood. DNA sequence: TGTGCCAGCAGTGACTTGGACAGCGTGGTGGGGGTCTTGTTCTTC. Translated, it reads CASSDLDSVVGVLFF.